The source of this TCR beta chain is a study of blood T cells in healthy people across ages. Trimming pared 5 bases from V and 0 bases from J, leaving 10 bases between. CDR3 length: 14 residues. A second roughly 7 to 12 cycle PCR used barcoded and J-beta primers. Every cDNA molecule carried a tag from a template-switch adaptor bearing 12 random nucleotides. TCRdb fed the 5' RACE reads into MiXCR, producing one record per CDR3 protein. The repertoire holds over a million distinct CDR3 sequences, with 20% to 25% as singletons. This clonotype occurred a few times. These data also featured in a second study, about T cells of mothers and their children. As that study records: Researchers report slightly higher, though non-significant, overlap in related mother-child pairs than in unrelated pairs.

This clonotype was sampled from a girl between 2 and 10 years old in good health. The chain couples TRBV12-3 or TRBV12-4 to TRBJ1-1; maybe TRBD1 (6 bases). The sequencing input was blood. CDR3 bases: TGTGCCAGCAGTCACAGGGTGATGAACACTGAAGCTTTCTTT. This sequence encodes CASSHRVMNTEAFF.